The 22 T cell receptor beta chains below come from one sample, sequenced in a study of CDR3 diversity in severe acne. In TCRdb, the PCR reads were re-called with MiXCR into one record per CDR3 protein. This table holds fewer than 90,000 distinct CDR3 sequences, under 65% found once. Sequenced input: blood. These receptors were taken from a male donor in good health, without acne.

The V and J genes are TRBV12-3 or TRBV12-4 and TRBJ1-2; no clear D. This CDR3 has 16 amino acids. Trimming cost V 5 bases and J 5 bases, with 21 bases left between them. CDR3 nucleotides: TGTGCCAGCAGTCCCCAGGAGGTCCTAAGAGTATATGGCTACACCTTC. As protein: CASSPQEVLRVYGYTF.

This clonotype was picked up a small number of times. This chain uses TRBV7-9 with TRBJ2-7, with D perhaps TRBD1 (7 bases). CDR1 and CDR2 (germline): SEHNR, FQNEAQ (reference sequence). The CDR3 contains 15 residues. Trimming removed 5 bases at V and 2 bases at J, with 16 bases between. The CDR3 reads CASSLGTAGPYEQYF. DNA for the CDR3: TGTGCCAGCAGCCTCGGGACAGCGGGCCCCTACGAGCAGTACTTC. The whole variable domain, remainder taken from reference TRBV7-9 and TRBJ2-7, is DTGVSQNPRHKITKRGQNVTFRCDPISEHNRLYWYRQTLGQGPEFLTYFQNEAQLEKSRLLSDRFSAERPKGSFSTLEIQRTEQGDSAMYLCASSLGTAGPYEQYFGPGTRLTVT.

As regards this clonotype: The junction shows a germline mismatch at one end, possibly a read error. V is TRBV20-1 and J is TRBJ2-5, with 7 bases aligning to TRBD1. The germline V gene encodes CDR1 DFQATT and CDR2 SNEGSKA (reference sequence). The CDR3 sequence is 14 residues long. CDR3 protein: CGARFIGGRETQYF. The CDR3 DNA reads as TGCGGTGCTAGATTCATAGGGGGCCGGGAGACCCAGTACTTC.

This clonotype occurred a few times. The CDR3 region is CASSLASGTDTQYF. The CDR3 DNA sequence: TGTGCCAGCAGCTTAGCTAGCGGCACAGATACGCAGTATTTT. The rearrangement uses TRBV7-2 and TRBJ2-3; D is perhaps TRBD2 (5 bases). The CDR3 is made up of 14 amino acids. Trimming left V 0 bases short and J 1 base short, with 5 bases between. Germline V gene lookup returns CDR1 SGHTA and CDR2 FQGNSA.

This clonotype was found once. V usage is TRBV4-2 and J usage is TRBJ1-2, with 7 bases identical to TRBD1. The CDR3 loop spans 17 amino acids. V trimming: 0 bases; J trimming: 2 bases; junction bases outside the gene matches: 9. Germline loops: CDR1 LGHNA, CDR2 YNFKEQ. This CDR3 reads CASSQDSGTVLNYGYTF. CDR3 coding DNA: TGTGCCAGCAGCCAAGATAGCGGGACAGTACTCAACTATGGCTACACCTTC.

This sequence joins TRBV7-9 and TRBJ2-5, with 12 positions matching TRBD2. The germline gives CDR1 SEHNR, CDR2 FQNEAQ (reference sequence). This CDR3 has 18 amino acids. The V gene end was trimmed by 1 base and the J gene end by 0 bases; junction bases not matched to a gene: 6. The CDR3, as DNA: TGTGCCAGCAGCTTAGGGACTAGCGGGAACCTGTACCAAGAGACCCAGTACTTC. Protein sequence: CASSLGTSGNLYQETQYF.

The chain recombines TRBV7-8 with TRBJ2-7; perhaps TRBD1 as D (6 bases). Germline CDR1 is SGHVS and CDR2 is FQNEAQ. V was pared by 1 base and J by 0 bases, with 10 bases between. This CDR3 contains 15 residues. The CDR3 bases are TGTGCCAGCAGCTTAGTTACAGGGTCCTCCTACGAGCAGTACTTC. Amino acid sequence: CASSLVTGSSYEQYF.

This chain connects TRBV7-9 to TRBJ2-7; TRBD2 might be the D (5 bases). V lost 5 bases and J 2 bases, leaving 19 bases between the germline ends. This CDR3 is 16 amino acids long. Per the germline V gene, CDR1 is SEHNR and CDR2 is FQNEAQ (reference sequence). In nucleotides, the CDR3 is TGTGCCAGCAGCGTCCAGCGCGGACTCCAGGCCTACGAGCAGTACTTC. This translates into CASSVQRGLQAYEQYF.

This clonotype was recorded at least ten times. This chain links TRBV29-1 with TRBJ2-5, with 8 bases identical to TRBD2. V lost 4 bases, J lost 7 bases, and 8 bases stayed unmatched. Germline V gene data show CDR1 as SQVTM and CDR2 as ANQGSEA. This CDR3 comprises 13 residues. As DNA, the CDR3 is TGCAGCGTTGCCATCGGGGGGGGCGGGACCCAGTACTTC. Residues: CSVAIGGGGTQYF.

This clonotype was found a few times. The chain combines TRBV4-1 with TRBJ1-2; D unresolved. The V end was cut by 0 bases, the J end by 4 bases, with 9 bases between. This CDR3 has 14 amino acids. Germline CDR1 MGHRA, CDR2 YSYEKL. CDR3: CASSQDHSFYGYTF. CDR3 nucleotide sequence: TGCGCCAGCAGCCAAGACCACAGCTTCTATGGCTACACCTTC.

This clonotype was seen many times. The gene calls are TRBV6-1 and TRBJ2-7, with TRBD2 as a possible D gene (6 bases). CDR1 is MNHNS and CDR2 is SASEGT in the germline V gene. The CDR3 extends over 15 amino acids. V lost 3 bases to trimming and J lost 1 base, with 13 bases between them. Here the CDR3 reads CASSEGSEGSYEQYF. As DNA, the CDR3 is TGTGCCAGCAGTGAGGGTTCGGAGGGTTCCTACGAGCAGTACTTC.

The chain has TRBV20-1 and TRBJ2-5; TRBD2 matches 12 bases. CDR1 is DFQATT, CDR2 SNEGSKA, per germline (reference sequence). This CDR3 contains 18 residues. With 5 bases clipped from V and 5 bases from J, the junction kept 18 bases outside the gene matches. CDR3 bases: TGCAGTGCTCCGTTAGCGACTAGCGGGAGATCCGTCGGGGAGACCCAGTACTTC. It translates to CSAPLATSGRSVGETQYF.

The chain has TRBV7-9 and TRBJ2-7; TRBD2 might be the D (6 bases). Trimming shortened V by 5 bases and J by 4 bases, and 15 bases separated the two germline ends. This CDR3 comprises 14 residues. From germline, CDR1 is SEHNR and CDR2 FQNEAQ (reference sequence). DNA of the CDR3: TGTGCCAGCAGCCATTTAGCGGAGGGGTACGAGCAGTACTTC. As protein: CASSHLAEGYEQYF. The variable domain in full, completed from reference TRBV7-9 and TRBJ2-7, reads DTGVSQNPRHKITKRGQNVTFRCDPISEHNRLYWYRQTLGQGPEFLTYFQNEAQLEKSRLLSDRFSAERPKGSFSTLEIQRTEQGDSAMYLCASSHLAEGYEQYFGPGTRLTVT.

This rearrangement joins TRBV7-6 to TRBJ2-7, with TRBD2 matching 13 bases. The CDR3 consists of 16 residues. The germline CDR1 and CDR2 sequences are SGHVS and FNYEAQ. J lost 1 base, V lost 5 bases, and 5 bases had no gene match. In DNA, the CDR3 is TGTGCCAGCAGCAGGACTAGCGGGAGCGGATCCTACGAGCAGTACTTC. Amino acid sequence: CASSRTSGSGSYEQYF.

The chain combines TRBV25-1 with TRBJ1-5, with TRBD1 as a possible D gene (6 bases). With 5 bases removed from V and 3 bases from J, the gap between germline ends came to 11 bases. Germline CDR1 reads MGHDK; CDR2 reads SYGVNS. This CDR3 is 14 amino acids long. The CDR3 protein is CASSPDSYNQPQHF. The CDR3, as DNA: TGTGCCAGCAGTCCGGACAGTTACAATCAGCCCCAGCATTTT.

V usage is TRBV7-3 and J usage is TRBJ2-3, with a weak D call TRBD2 (6 bases). Trimming stripped 2 bases from V and 3 bases from J, with 12 bases between. CDR1 is SGHTA and CDR2 is FQGTGA in the germline V gene. This CDR3 spans 15 amino acids. The DNA of the CDR3 is TGTGCCAGCAGCTTATGGGCAGGGACTACAGATACGCAGTATTTT. Translating it yields CASSLWAGTTDTQYF.

The chain carries TRBV2 and TRBJ2-6; D could derive from TRBD1 or TRBD2 (5 bases each). V was cut by 2 bases and J by 0 bases, with 11 bases left in between. CDR3 length equals 17 residues. The germline CDR1 and CDR2 sequences are SNHLY and FYNNEI. CDR3 region: CASSERGRPSGANVLTF. The DNA of the CDR3 is TGTGCCAGCAGTGAAAGGGGACGACCCTCTGGGGCCAACGTCCTGACTTTC.

This clonotype has at least ten counts. CDR3 coding DNA: TGCAGCGTTGAAGGCGTGGGAGACTATGGCTACACCTTC. Translation: CSVEGVGDYGYTF. V and J are TRBV29-1 and TRBJ1-2; D ambiguous. The CDR3 sequence is 13 residues long. Looked up from germline, CDR1 is SQVTM and CDR2 is ANQGSEA. V lost 1 base to trimming and J lost 3 bases, with 9 bases between them. Using reference TRBV29-1 and TRBJ1-2 for the parts outside the CDR3, the full variable domain is SAVISQKPSRDICQRGTSLTIQCQVDSQVTMMFWYRQQPGQSLTLIATANQGSEATYESGFVIDKFPISRPNLTFSTLTVSNMSPEDSSIYLCSVEGVGDYGYTFGSGTRLTVV.

The rearrangement uses TRBV29-1 and TRBJ2-7; 11 bases fit TRBD2. Germline V gene lookup returns CDR1 SQVTM and CDR2 ANQGSEA. V was pared by 1 base and J by 1 base, with 3 bases of the junction left unmatched. The CDR3 is 15 amino acids. The CDR3 sequence is CSVEGTSGQSYEQYF. The CDR3 DNA reads as TGCAGCGTTGAAGGGACTAGCGGGCAGTCCTACGAGCAGTACTTC.

This clonotype was seen repeatedly, ten times or more. This chain connects TRBV12-3 or TRBV12-4 to TRBJ2-5; D might be TRBD2 (6 bases). Trimming took 2 bases from V and 1 from J, leaving 8 bases between them. The CDR3 is 14 residues long. CDR3: CASSLTSFQETQYF. The CDR3 nucleotides read TGTGCCAGCAGTTTAACTAGCTTCCAAGAGACCCAGTACTTC.

This CDR3 reads CASSSDRTVTEQFF. The CDR3 DNA sequence: TGTGCCAGCAGCAGCGACAGGACAGTTACTGAGCAGTTCTTC. The V gene is TRBV7-9, the J gene TRBJ2-1, with a possible D match to TRBD1 (6 bases). V was pared by 5 bases and J by 9 bases, with 17 bases between. In germline, CDR1 is SEHNR, CDR2 FQNEAQ (reference sequence). This CDR3 region has 14 residues.

This clonotype was seen many times. The J gene is TRBJ1-1, the V gene TRBV20-1; D ambiguous. Per the germline V gene, CDR1 is DFQATT and CDR2 is SNEGSKA (reference sequence). V shed 6 bases and J shed 11 bases, with 16 bases lying between them. This CDR3 spans 11 amino acids. Here the CDR3 DNA reads TGCAGTGCGTCTCCCGGGGTGGCGGCTTTCTTT. The encoded protein is CSASPGVAAFF.